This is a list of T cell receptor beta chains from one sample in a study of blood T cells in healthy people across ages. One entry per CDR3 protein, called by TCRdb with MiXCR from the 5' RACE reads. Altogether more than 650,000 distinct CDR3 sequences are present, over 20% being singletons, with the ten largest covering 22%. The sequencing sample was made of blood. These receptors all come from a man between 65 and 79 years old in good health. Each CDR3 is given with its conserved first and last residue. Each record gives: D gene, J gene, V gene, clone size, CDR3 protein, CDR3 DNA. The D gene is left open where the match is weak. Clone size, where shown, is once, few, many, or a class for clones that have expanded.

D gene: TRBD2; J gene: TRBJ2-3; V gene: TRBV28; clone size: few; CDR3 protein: CASILSSGGDTDTQYF; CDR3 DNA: TGTGCCAGCATTCTCTCTAGCGGGGGGGACACAGATACGCAGTATTTT
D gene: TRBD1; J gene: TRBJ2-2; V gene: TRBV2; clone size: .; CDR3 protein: CASRGTATNTGELFF; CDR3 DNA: TGTGCCAGCAGGGGGACAGCCACGAACACCGGGGAGCTGTTTTTT
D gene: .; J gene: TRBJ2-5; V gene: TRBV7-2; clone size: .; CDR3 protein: CASSPTSLGETQYF; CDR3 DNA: TGTGCCAGCAGCCCGACATCACTCGGGGAGACCCAGTACTTC
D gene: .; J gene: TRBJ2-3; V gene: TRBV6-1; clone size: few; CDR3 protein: CASSFQGKDTQYF; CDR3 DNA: TGTGCCAGCAGTTTTCAAGGAAAAGATACGCAGTATTTT
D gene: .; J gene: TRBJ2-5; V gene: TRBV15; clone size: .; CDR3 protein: CASAAGTLQETQYF; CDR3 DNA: TGTGCCAGCGCCGCTGGAACCCTCCAAGAGACCCAGTACTTC
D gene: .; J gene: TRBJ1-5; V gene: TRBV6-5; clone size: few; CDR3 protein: CASSYGSGGNQPQHF; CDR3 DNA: TGTGCCAGCAGTTACGGTTCAGGGGGCAATCAGCCCCAGCATTTT
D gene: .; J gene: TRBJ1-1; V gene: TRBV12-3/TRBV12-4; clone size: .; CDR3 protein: CASSFRSGRNTEAFF; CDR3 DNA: TGTGCCAGCAGTTTTAGGTCAGGCCGAAACACTGAAGCTTTCTTT
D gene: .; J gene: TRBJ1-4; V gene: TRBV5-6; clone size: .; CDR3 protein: CASSLKSRAQATNEKLFF; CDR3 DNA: TGTGCCAGCAGCTTGAAATCTAGGGCCCAGGCAACTAATGAAAAACTGTTTTTT
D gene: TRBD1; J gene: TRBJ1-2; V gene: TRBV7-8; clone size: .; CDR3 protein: CASSLGQDQPIYGYTF; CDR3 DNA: TGTGCCAGCAGCCTGGGACAGGACCAACCCATCTATGGCTACACCTTC
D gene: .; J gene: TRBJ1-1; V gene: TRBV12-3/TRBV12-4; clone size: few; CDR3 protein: CASRQALVNTEAFF; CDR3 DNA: TGTGCCAGCAGACAAGCTCTGGTGAACACTGAAGCTTTCTTT
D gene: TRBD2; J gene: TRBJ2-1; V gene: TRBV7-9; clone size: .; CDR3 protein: CASSYPGTSGRHGNNNEQFF; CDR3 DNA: TGTGCCAGCAGCTACCCCGGGACTAGCGGGAGACATGGAAACAACAATGAGCAGTTCTTC
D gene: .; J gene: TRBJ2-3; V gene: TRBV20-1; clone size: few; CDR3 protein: CSARPNAGMDTQYF; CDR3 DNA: TGCAGTGCTAGACCGAATGCGGGCATGGATACGCAGTATTTT
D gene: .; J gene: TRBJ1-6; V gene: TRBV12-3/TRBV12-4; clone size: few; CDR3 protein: CASSLEQGNPPLHF; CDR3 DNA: TGTGCCAGCAGTTTAGAACAGGGAAATCCACCCCTCCACTTT
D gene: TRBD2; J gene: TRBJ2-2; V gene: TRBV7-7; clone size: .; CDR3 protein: CASSTGTSGGTGELFF; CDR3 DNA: TGTGCCAGCAGCACGGGGACTAGCGGGGGGACCGGGGAGCTGTTTTTT
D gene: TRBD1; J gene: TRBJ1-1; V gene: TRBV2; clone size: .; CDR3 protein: CASRVDRGLMNTEAFF; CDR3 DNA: TGTGCCAGCAGGGTCGACAGGGGCCTCATGAACACTGAAGCTTTCTTT
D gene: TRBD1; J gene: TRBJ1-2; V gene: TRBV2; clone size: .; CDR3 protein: CASSVFGQGVSGYTF; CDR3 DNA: TGTGCCAGCAGTGTCTTTGGACAGGGGGTGTCTGGCTACACCTTC
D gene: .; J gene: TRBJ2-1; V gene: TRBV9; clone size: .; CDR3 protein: CASTPSGGYNEQFF; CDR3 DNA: TGTGCCAGCACCCCATCGGGCGGATACAATGAGCAGTTCTTC
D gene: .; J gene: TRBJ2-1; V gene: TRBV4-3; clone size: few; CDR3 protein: CASSQDSRGWSYNEQFF; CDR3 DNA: TGCGCCAGCAGCCAAGATTCGAGGGGTTGGTCCTACAATGAGCAGTTCTTC
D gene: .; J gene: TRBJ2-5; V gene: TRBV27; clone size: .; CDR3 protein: CASSRKGGGGQETQYF; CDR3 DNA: TGTGCCAGCAGTCGGAAAGGGGGCGGGGGGCAAGAGACCCAGTACTTC
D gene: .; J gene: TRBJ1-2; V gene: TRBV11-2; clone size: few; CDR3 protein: CASSSLRGRNYGYTF; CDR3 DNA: TGTGCCAGCAGCTCCCTCCGGGGCCGCAACTATGGCTACACCTTC
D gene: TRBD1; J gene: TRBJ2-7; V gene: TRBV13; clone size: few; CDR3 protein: CASAGTGSSYEQYF; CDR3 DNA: TGTGCCAGCGCCGGGACAGGGTCTTCCTACGAGCAGTACTTC
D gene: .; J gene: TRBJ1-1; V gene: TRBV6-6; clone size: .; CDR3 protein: CASSSPVIPTASTEAFF; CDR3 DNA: TGTGCCAGCAGTTCCCCAGTAATACCGACGGCGAGCACTGAAGCTTTCTTT
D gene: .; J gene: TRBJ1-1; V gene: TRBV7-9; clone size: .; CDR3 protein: CASSLGAANTEAFF; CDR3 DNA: TGTGCCAGCAGCTTAGGGGCGGCGAACACTGAAGCTTTCTTT
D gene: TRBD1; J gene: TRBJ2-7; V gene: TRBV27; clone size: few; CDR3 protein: CASSRDRAPYEQYF; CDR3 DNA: TGTGCCAGCAGTAGGGACAGGGCTCCCTACGAGCAGTACTTC
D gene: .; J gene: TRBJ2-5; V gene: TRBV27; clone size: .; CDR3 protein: CASSRDVKTQYF; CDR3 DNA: TGTGCCAGCAGCCGGGACGTTAAGACCCAGTACTTC
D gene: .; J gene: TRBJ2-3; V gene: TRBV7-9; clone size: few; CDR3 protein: CASSVVQTDTDTQYF; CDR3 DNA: TGTGCCAGCAGCGTAGTGCAAACGGACACAGATACGCAGTATTTT
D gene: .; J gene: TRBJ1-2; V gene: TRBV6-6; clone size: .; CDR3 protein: CASRAGGYGYTF; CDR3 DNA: TGTGCCAGCAGGGCAGGCGGCTATGGCTACACCTTC
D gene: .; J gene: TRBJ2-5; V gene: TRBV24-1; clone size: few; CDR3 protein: CATSNTARATQYF; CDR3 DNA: TGTGCCACCAGTAACACGGCGCGGGCGACCCAGTACTTC
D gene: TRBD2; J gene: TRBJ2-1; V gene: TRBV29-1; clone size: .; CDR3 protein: CSVAAGGSYNEQFF; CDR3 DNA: TGCAGCGTTGCTGCGGGGGGCTCCTACAATGAGCAGTTCTTC
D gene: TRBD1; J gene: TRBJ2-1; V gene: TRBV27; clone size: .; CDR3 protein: CASSLPRTGAWEQFF; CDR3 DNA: TGTGCCAGCAGTTTACCCCGGACAGGGGCTTGGGAGCAGTTCTTC
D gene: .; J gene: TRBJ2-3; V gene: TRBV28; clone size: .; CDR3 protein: CASSLPAGKSTDTQYF; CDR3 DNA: TGTGCCAGCAGTTTACCGGCTGGCAAGAGCACAGATACGCAGTATTTT
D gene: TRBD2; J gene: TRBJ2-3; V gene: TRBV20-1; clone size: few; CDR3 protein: CSATASGGAGVGDTQYF; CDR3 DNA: TGCAGTGCTACGGCTAGCGGGGGGGCCGGGGTGGGAGATACGCAGTATTTT
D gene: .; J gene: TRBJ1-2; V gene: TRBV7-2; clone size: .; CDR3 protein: CASSLGTGMGYTF; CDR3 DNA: TGTGCCAGCAGCTTAGGTACAGGGATGGGCTACACCTTC
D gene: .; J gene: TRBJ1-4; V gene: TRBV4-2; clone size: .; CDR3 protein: CASSPLIHGSDEKLFF; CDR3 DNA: TGTGCCAGCAGCCCCCTCATCCACGGGAGTGATGAAAAACTGTTTTTT
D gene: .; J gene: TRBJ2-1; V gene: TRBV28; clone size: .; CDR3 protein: CASSLWTQSSYNEQFF; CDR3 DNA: TGTGCCAGCAGTTTATGGACCCAGAGCTCCTACAATGAGCAGTTCTTC
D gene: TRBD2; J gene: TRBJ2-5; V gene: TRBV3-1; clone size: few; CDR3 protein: CASSHIGLAGRPGQETQYF; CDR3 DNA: TGTGCCAGCAGCCATATCGGACTAGCGGGACGCCCGGGGCAAGAGACCCAGTACTTC
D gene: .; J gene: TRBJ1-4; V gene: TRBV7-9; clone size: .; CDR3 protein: CASSSLTTNEKLFF; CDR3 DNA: TGTGCCAGCAGCTCCCTGACAACTAATGAAAAACTGTTTTTT
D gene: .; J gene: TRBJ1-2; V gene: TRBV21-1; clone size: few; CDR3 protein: CASSQWDRDNYGYTF; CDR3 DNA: TGTGCCAGCAGCCAATGGGACAGAGACAACTATGGCTACACCTTC
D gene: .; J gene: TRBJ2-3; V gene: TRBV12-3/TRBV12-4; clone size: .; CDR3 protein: CASSDGVSTDTEYF; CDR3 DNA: TGTGCCAGCAGTGACGGGGTGAGCACAGATACGGAGTATTTT
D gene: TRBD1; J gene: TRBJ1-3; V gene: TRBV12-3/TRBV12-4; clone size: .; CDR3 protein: CASSLNWTGRNTIYF; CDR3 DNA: TGTGCCAGCAGTTTAAATTGGACAGGGCGGAACACCATATATTTT
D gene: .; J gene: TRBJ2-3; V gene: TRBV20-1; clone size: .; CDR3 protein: CSARGTGPDVNTQYF; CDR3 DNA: TGCAGTGCTAGAGGAACAGGTCCAGATGTGAATACGCAGTATTTT
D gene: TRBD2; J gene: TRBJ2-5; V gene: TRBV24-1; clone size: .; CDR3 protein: CATSGSGSTETQYF; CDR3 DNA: TGTGCCACCAGCGGTAGCGGGAGTACGGAGACCCAGTACTTC
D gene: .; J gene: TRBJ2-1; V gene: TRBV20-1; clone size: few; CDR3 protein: CARRGLNNEQFF; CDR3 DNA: TGCGCACGGAGGGGTCTGAACAATGAGCAGTTCTTC
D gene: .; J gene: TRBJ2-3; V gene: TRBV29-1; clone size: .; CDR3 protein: CSVTTGDTQYF; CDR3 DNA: TGCAGCGTCACAACAGGGGATACGCAGTATTTT
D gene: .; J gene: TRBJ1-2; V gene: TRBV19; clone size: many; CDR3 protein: CASSIDREGRGYTF; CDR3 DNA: TGTGCCAGTAGTATAGATCGGGAGGGTCGCGGCTACACCTTC
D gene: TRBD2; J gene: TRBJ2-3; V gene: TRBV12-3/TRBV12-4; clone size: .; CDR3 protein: CASLPRGLAGSTDTEYF; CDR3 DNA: TGTGCCAGCCTCCCGAGGGGGCTAGCGGGGAGCACAGATACGGAGTATTTT
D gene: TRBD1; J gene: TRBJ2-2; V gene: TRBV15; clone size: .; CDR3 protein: CATSRASTGAAGELFF; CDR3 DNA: TGTGCCACCAGCAGAGCTTCCACAGGGGCCGCCGGGGAGCTGTTTTTT
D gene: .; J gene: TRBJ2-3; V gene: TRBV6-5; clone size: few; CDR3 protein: CASSYSSDTQYF; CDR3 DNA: TGTGCCAGCAGTTACTCGTCAGATACGCAGTATTTT
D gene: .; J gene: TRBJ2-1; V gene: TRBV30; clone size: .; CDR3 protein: CAWSYNVEQFF; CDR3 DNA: TGTGCCTGGAGTTATAACGTTGAGCAGTTCTTC
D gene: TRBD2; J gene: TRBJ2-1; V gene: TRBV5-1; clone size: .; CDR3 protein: CASSLSAGGPYNEQFF; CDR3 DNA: TGCGCCAGCAGCTTGTCAGCGGGGGGGCCTTACAATGAGCAGTTCTTC
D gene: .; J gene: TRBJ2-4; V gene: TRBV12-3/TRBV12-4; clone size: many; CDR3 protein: CASSFALTRRAKNIQYF; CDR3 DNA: TGTGCCAGCAGTTTCGCCCTGACTAGGAGAGCCAAAAACATTCAGTACTTC
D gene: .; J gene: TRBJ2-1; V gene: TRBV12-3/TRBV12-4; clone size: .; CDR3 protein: CASRDIGYNEQFF; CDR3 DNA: TGTGCCAGCAGAGACATAGGTTACAATGAGCAGTTCTTC
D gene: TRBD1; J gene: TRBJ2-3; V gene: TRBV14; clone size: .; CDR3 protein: CASSPTGRGTDTQYF; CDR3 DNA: TGTGCCAGCAGCCCGACAGGGCGCGGCACAGATACGCAGTATTTT
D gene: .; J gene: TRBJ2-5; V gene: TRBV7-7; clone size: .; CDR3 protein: CASSAGIQETQYF; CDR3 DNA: TGTGCCAGCAGCGCCGGGATACAAGAGACCCAGTACTTC
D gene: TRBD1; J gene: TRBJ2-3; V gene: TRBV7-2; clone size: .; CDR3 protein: CASSSTGGVGSDTQYF; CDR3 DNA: TGTGCCAGCAGCTCCACAGGGGGAGTAGGGTCAGATACGCAGTATTTT
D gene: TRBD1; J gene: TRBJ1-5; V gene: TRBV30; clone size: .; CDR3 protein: CAWSPGGNQPQHF; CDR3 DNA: TGTGCCTGGAGTCCAGGGGGAAATCAGCCCCAGCATTTT
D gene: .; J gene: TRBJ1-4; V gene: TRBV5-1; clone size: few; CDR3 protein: CASSLAWGQTNEKLFF; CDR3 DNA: TGCGCCAGCAGCTTGGCCTGGGGACAAACTAATGAAAAACTGTTTTTT
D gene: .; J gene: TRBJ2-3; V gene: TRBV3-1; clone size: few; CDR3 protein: CASGTEGSTDTQYF; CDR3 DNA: TGTGCCAGCGGAACAGAGGGCAGCACAGATACGCAGTATTTT
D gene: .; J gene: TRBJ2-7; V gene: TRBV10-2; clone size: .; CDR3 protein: CASSTDGYEQYF; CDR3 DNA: TGCGCCAGCAGCACCGATGGCTACGAGCAGTACTTC